Listed below are T cell receptor beta chains from one sample, sequenced in a study of blood T cell repertoires in COVID-19. The protocol was immunoSEQ multiplex PCR, while the TCRdb copy is restricted to in-frame clones and leaves out a portion. The data show under 100,000 clones, about 83% seen once. Material for sequencing was peripheral blood. These TCRs come from a young man with acute or convalescent COVID-19. Each CDR3 is given with its conserved first and last residue. The order of the fields is V gene, J gene, D gene, clone size, CDR3 DNA, CDR3 protein. A D gene is named only where the DNA matches it firmly. The size field is filled for only some rows; it gives once, few, many or a size class.

TRBV28	TRBJ2-7	-	-	TGTGCCAGCAGATCCCAGGGGGGCTACGAGCAGTACTTC	CASRSQGGYEQYF
TRBV29-1	TRBJ1-2	-	-	TGCAGCGTTGAAGGGGTTGGCATTGGGGAGTTTGGCTACACCTTC	CSVEGVGIGEFGYTF
TRBV5-4	TRBJ2-7	TRBD1	-	TGTGCCAGCAGCCCGGGGACAGGGATCGTATACGAGCAGTACTTC	CASSPGTGIVYEQYF
TRBV15	TRBJ2-3	TRBD1	-	TGTGCCACCAGCAGAGGAGGGGGCGCAGATACGCAGTATTTT	CATSRGGGADTQYF
TRBV6-6	TRBJ2-4	TRBD1	-	TGTGCCAGCAGTCGACGACAGGGGCGTTTAGCCAAAAACATTCAGTACTTC	CASSRRQGRLAKNIQYF
TRBV5-1	TRBJ2-1	-	few	TGCGCCAGCAGCTTGGACCATGTCGGGACTGGGAGAAGGGAGCAGTTCTTC	CASSLDHVGTGRREQFF
TRBV28	TRBJ2-7	-	-	TGTGCCAGCAGTTGGGCAGCACTCTACGAGCAGTACTTC	CASSWAALYEQYF
TRBV11-2	TRBJ2-1	-	-	TGTGCCAGCAGCTTAGGGATTAGCGCCCGGGAGCAGTTCTTC	CASSLGISAREQFF
TRBV28	TRBJ2-7	TRBD1	-	TGTGCCAGCCGGGACAGTATGCTTGAGCAGTACTTC	CASRDSMLEQYF
TRBV28	TRBJ1-4	-	few	TGTGCCAGCACGATTGGCCAGGGTAATGAAAAACTGTTTTTT	CASTIGQGNEKLFF
TRBV27	TRBJ2-1	-	few	TGTGCCAGCAGTCCCGTTGGAGTTCCCAATGAGCAGTTCTTC	CASSPVGVPNEQFF
TRBV7-2	TRBJ2-1	TRBD2	-	TGTGCCAGCAGAGAGAGGCGGGAGGGCTACAATGAGCAGTTCTTC	CASRERREGYNEQFF
TRBV5-1	TRBJ2-5	TRBD2	few	TGCGCCAGCAGCTCCGTTTCGGGAGGGCCCCAAGAGACCCAGTACTTC	CASSSVSGGPQETQYF
TRBV20-1	TRBJ2-5	-	-	TGCAGTGCTGATCCCGGTGAGACCCAGTACTTC	CSADPGETQYF
TRBV6-5	TRBJ2-3	-	-	TGTGCCAGCAGTCCGTCCTTTAATACGCAGTATTTT	CASSPSFNTQYF
TRBV3-1/TRBV3-2	TRBJ1-2	-	-	TGTGCCAGCAGCTATCGCCAGACTAACTATGGCTACACCTTC	CASSYRQTNYGYTF